The TCR beta chain under discussion was sequenced for a study of B cell selection in AIRE deficiency. The repertoire was sequenced with immunoSEQ multiplex PCR; TCRdb's copy has only in-frame clones and lacks some. The sample lists 20,000 to 25,000 clones; 94% were seen once. Sorted regulatory T cells were CD4-positive, CD25-high and CD127-low or negative. Study-wide results and caveats: Approximately 31% of healthy-shared Treg sequences were found among patient Tconv cells. Of about 4,000 shared Treg TCRbeta sequences, 30% to 35% were healthy-only, approximately 9% patient-only. TCRbeta-only data showed 36.6% of shared healthy Treg sequences in healthy Tconv.

Concerning this clone itself: Its specificity is not known.

The receptor's source is a human donor with AIRE deficiency. The sample was Tregs sorted from PBMCs.

CDR3 amino acids: CASSLISELEQYF. Written as DNA, the CDR3 is TGTGCCAGCAGCTTGATCTCGGAGCTCGAGCAGTACTTC. This chain joins TRBV5-6 and TRBJ2-7; no clear D. The CDR3 spans 13 residues. Germline V CDR1 and CDR2: SGHDT, YYEEEE. Trimming shortened V by 1 base and J by 6 bases, and 11 bases separated the two germline ends.